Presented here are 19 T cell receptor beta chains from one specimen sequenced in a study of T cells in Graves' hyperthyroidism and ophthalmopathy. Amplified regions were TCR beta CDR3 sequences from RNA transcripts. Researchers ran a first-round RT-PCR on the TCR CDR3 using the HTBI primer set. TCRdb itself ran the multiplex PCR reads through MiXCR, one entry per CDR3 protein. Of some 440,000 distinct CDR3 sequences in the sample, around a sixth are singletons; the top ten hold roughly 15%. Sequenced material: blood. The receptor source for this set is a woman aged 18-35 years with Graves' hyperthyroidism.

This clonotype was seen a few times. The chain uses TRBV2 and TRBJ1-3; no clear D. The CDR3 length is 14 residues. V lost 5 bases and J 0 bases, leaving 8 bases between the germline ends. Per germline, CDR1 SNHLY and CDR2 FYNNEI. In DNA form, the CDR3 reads TGTGCCAGCAGTCCGGAGAACTCTGGAAACACCATATATTTT. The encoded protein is CASSPENSGNTIYF.

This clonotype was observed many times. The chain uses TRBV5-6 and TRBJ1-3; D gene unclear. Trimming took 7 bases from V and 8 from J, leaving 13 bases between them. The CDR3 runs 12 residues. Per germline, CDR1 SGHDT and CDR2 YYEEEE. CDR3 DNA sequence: TGTGCCAGCTCCTCGGATCTACACACCATATATTTT. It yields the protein CASSSDLHTIYF.

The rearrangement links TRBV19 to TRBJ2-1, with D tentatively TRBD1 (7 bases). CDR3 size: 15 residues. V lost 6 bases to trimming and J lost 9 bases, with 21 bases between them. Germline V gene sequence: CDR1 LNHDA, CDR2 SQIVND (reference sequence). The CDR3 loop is CASRMRARGRIEQFF. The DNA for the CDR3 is TGTGCCAGTAGAATGAGGGCCAGGGGGAGGATTGAGCAGTTCTTC.

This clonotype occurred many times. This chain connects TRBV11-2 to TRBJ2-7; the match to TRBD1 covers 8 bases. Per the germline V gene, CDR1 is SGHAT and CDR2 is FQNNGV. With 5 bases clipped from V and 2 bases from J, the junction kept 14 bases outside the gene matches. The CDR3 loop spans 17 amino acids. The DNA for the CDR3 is TGTGCCAGCAGCCAATGGCCGGGGAGACAGGGGACCTACGAGCAGTACTTC. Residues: CASSQWPGRQGTYEQYF. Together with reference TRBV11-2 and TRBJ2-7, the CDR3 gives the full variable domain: EAGVAQSPRYKIIEKRQSVAFWCNPISGHATLYWYQQILGQGPKLLIQFQNNGVVDDSQLPKDRFSAERLKGVDSTLKIQPAKLEDSAVYLCASSQWPGRQGTYEQYFGPGTRLTVT.

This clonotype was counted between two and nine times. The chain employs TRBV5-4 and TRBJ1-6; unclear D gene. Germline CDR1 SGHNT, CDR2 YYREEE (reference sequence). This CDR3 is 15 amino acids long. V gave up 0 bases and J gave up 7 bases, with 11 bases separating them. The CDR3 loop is CASSLVLGGNSPLHF. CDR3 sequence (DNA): TGTGCCAGCAGCTTGGTCCTTGGCGGGAATTCACCCCTCCACTTT.

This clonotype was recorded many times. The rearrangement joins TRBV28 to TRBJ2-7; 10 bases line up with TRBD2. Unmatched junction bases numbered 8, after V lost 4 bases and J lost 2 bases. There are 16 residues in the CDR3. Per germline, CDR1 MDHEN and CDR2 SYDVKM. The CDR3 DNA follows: TGTGCCAGCAGTTCACCCACTAGCGGGATAGCCTACGAGCAGTACTTC. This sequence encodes CASSSPTSGIAYEQYF.

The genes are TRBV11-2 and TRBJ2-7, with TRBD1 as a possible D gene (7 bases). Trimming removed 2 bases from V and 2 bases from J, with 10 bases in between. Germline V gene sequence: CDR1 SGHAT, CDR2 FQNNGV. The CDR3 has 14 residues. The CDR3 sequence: CASSLPGGTYEQYF. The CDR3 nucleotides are TGTGCCAGCAGCTTACCAGGGGGGACCTACGAGCAGTACTTC.

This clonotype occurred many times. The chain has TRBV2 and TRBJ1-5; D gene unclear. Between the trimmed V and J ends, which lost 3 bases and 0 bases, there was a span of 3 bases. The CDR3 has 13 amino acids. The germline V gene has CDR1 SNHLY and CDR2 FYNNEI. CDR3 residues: CASSDPSNQPQHF. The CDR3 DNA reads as TGTGCCAGCAGTGATCCTAGCAATCAGCCCCAGCATTTT.

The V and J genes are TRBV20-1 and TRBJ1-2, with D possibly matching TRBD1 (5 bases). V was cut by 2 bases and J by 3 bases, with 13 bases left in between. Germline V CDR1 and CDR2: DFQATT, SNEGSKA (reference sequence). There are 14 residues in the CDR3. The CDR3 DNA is TGCAGTGCTAGAAAGGCATCGGGGGACTATGGCTACACCTTC. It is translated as CSARKASGDYGYTF.

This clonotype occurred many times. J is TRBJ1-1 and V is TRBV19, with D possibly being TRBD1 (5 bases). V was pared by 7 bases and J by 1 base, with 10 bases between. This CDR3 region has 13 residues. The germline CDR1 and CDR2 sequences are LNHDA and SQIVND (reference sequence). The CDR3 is CASTKTGNTEAFF. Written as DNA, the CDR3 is TGTGCCAGTACCAAAACAGGGAACACTGAAGCTTTCTTT.

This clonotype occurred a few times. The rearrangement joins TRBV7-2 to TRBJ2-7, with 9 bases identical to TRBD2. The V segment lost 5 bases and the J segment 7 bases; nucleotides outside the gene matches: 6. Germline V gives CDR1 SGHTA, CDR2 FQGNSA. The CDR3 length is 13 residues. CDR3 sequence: CASSPPAGGEQYF. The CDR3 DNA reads TGTGCCAGCAGCCCTCCTGCGGGGGGGGAGCAGTACTTC.

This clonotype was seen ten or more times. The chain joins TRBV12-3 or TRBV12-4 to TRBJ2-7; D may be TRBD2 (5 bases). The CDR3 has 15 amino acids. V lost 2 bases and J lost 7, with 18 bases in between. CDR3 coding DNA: TGTGCCAGCAGTTTAATGGCTTTTGGACTCGGGGAGCAGTACTTC. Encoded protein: CASSLMAFGLGEQYF.

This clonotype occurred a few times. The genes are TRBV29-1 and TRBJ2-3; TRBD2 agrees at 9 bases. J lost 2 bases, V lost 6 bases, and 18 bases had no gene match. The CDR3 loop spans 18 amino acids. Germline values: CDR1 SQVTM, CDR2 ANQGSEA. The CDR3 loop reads CSVAKQRGALRITDTQYF. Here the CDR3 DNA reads TGCAGCGTAGCAAAACAGCGGGGGGCTCTACGGATCACAGATACGCAGTATTTT.

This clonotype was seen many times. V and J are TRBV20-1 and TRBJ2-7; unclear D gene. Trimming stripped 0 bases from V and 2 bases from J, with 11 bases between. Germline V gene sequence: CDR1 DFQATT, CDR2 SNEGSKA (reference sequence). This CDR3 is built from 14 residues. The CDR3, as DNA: TGCAGTGCTAGAGATTTCGCCGGCACCTACGAGCAGTACTTC. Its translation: CSARDFAGTYEQYF.

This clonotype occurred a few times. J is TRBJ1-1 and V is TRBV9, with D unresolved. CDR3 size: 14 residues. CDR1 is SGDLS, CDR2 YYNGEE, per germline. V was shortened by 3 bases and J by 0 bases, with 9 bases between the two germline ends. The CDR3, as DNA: TGTGCCAGCAGCGGGAGAGGGATGAACACTGAAGCTTTCTTT. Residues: CASSGRGMNTEAFF.

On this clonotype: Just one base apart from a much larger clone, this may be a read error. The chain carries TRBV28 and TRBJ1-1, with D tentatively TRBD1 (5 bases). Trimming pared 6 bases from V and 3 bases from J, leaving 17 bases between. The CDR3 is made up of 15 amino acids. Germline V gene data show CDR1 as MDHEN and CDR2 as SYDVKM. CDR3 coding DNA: TGTGCCAGCAGGGACACGGAGTTTTTCGACACTGAAGCTTTCTTT. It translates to CASRDTEFFDTEAFF. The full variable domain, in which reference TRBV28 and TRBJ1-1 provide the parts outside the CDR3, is DVKVTQSSRYLVKRTGEKVFLECVQDMDHENMFWYRQDPGLGLRLIYFSYDVKMKEKGDIPEGYSVSREKKERFSLILESASTNQTSMYLCASRDTEFFDTEAFFGQGTRLTVV.

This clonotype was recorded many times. The CDR3 nucleotides are TGTGCCAGCAAACAAATCCAAAACACCAACACCATATATTTT. This translates into CASKQIQNTNTIYF. The rearrangement joins TRBV2 to TRBJ1-3; D unclear. CDR1 is SNHLY, CDR2 FYNNEI, per germline. V was shortened by 7 bases and J by 7 bases, with 17 bases between the two germline ends. This CDR3 has 14 residues.

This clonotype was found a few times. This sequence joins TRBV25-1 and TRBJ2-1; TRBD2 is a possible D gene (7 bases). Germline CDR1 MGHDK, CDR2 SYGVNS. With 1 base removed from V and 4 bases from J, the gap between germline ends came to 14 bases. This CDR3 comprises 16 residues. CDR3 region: CASSEFGGRGYNEQFF. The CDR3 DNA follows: TGTGCCAGCAGTGAATTCGGGGGGCGCGGGTACAATGAGCAGTTCTTC.

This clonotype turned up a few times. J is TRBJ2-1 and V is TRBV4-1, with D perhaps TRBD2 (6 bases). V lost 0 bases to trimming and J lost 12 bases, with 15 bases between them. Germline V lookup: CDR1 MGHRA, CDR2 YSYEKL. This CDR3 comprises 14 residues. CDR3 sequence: CASSQEIRRERQFF. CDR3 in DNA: TGCGCCAGCAGCCAAGAAATTAGGCGGGAAAGGCAGTTCTTC.